This passage covers 23 T cell receptor beta chains from one sample sequenced in a study of cytotoxic CD8 clonotypes in ibrutinib-treated CLL. Measured with immunoSEQ multiplex PCR; TCRdb has only the in-frame clones, and not every one. The table has about 180,000 clones, approximately 80% seen once. The sequences come from PBMCs, collected after 24 months of ibrutinib treatment. Receptor source: a human donor with chronic lymphocytic leukemia.

CDR3 protein: CASSLMGVNQPQHF. As DNA, the CDR3 is TGTGCCAGCAGTTTAATGGGGGTGAATCAGCCCCAGCATTTT. The chain employs TRBV6-5 and TRBJ1-5, with D maybe TRBD1 (5 bases). The CDR3 is made up of 14 amino acids. Germline values: CDR1 MNHEY, CDR2 SVGAGI. With 4 bases removed from V and 4 bases from J, the gap between germline ends came to 11 bases.

The chain's CDR3 is CASSVASGGNEQFF. The CDR3 bases are TGTGCCAGCAGCGTAGCATCTGGGGGGAATGAGCAGTTCTTC. V usage is TRBV9 and J usage is TRBJ2-1, with a possible D match to TRBD2 (6 bases). The CDR3 covers 14 residues. Germline values: CDR1 SGDLS, CDR2 YYNGEE. Trimming removed 0 bases from V and 7 bases from J, with 11 bases in between.

The V gene is TRBV7-2, the J gene TRBJ1-2; D uncertain. V gave up 5 bases and J gave up 0 bases, with 16 bases separating them. The CDR3 sequence is 16 residues long. Per the germline V gene, CDR1 is SGHTA and CDR2 is FQGNSA. CDR3 in amino acids: CASSLNPARANYGYTF. CDR3 bases: TGTGCCAGCAGCCTCAATCCGGCCCGAGCTAACTATGGCTACACCTTC. Variable domain in full (rest from reference TRBV7-2 and TRBJ1-2): GAGVSQSPSNKVTEKGKDVELRCDPISGHTALYWYRQSLGQGLEFLIYFQGNSAPDKSGLPSDRFSAERTGGSVSTLTIQRTQQEDSAVYLCASSLNPARANYGYTFGSGTRLTVV.

The CDR3 nucleotides are TGTGCCAGCAGTCCATACGACAGACTCTACGAGCAGTACTTC. This encodes CASSPYDRLYEQYF. The V call is TRBV5-6, the J call TRBJ2-7, with D possibly being TRBD1 (5 bases). The CDR3 has 14 amino acids. From germline, CDR1 is SGHDT and CDR2 YYEEEE. The germline V and J ends were trimmed by 5 bases and 3 bases, with 15 bases remaining between them.

This rearrangement joins TRBV11-2 to TRBJ2-7, with 9 bases fitting TRBD2. CDR1 SGHAT and CDR2 FQNNGV come from the germline V gene. There are 17 residues in the CDR3. The V segment lost 1 base and the J segment 5 bases; nucleotides outside the gene matches: 12. CDR3 sequence: CASSLGVGSGRRHEQYF. Here the CDR3 DNA reads TGTGCCAGCAGCTTAGGAGTGGGTAGCGGGAGACGACACGAGCAGTACTTC.

About this clone itself: The junction and the germline gene differ at one end; a read error may be behind it. CDR3: CASSDGPSKYGYTF. The CDR3 nucleotides are TGCGCCAGCAGTGACGGACCGTCTAAGTATGGCTACACCTTC. The J gene is TRBJ1-2, the V gene TRBV4-1; no definite D call. Germline V gives CDR1 MGHRA, CDR2 YSYEKL. The CDR3 is made up of 14 amino acids.

This sequence joins TRBV7-9 and TRBJ2-5; TRBD1 aligns across 8 bases. Germline V gives CDR1 SEHNR, CDR2 FQNEAQ (reference sequence). Germline trimming cut 2 bases from V and 5 bases from J; bases unmatched to any gene: 7. The CDR3 covers 15 residues. CDR3: CASSLIQGAYETQYF. The DNA for the CDR3 is TGTGCCAGCAGCTTAATCCAGGGGGCTTATGAGACCCAGTACTTC. Complete variable domain (other parts from reference TRBV7-9 and TRBJ2-5): DTGVSQNPRHKITKRGQNVTFRCDPISEHNRLYWYRQTLGQGPEFLTYFQNEAQLEKSRLLSDRFSAERPKGSFSTLEIQRTEQGDSAMYLCASSLIQGAYETQYFGPGTRLLVL.

CDR3 residues: CASANRRDRLSGNTIYF. The CDR3 coding sequence is TGTGCCAGTGCCAACCGCCGAGACAGACTCTCTGGAAACACCATATATTTT. V gene TRBV19 combines with J gene TRBJ1-3; perhaps TRBD1 as D (5 bases). The CDR3 has 17 amino acids. V gave up 8 bases and J gave up 0 bases, with 20 bases separating them. Germline V CDR1 and CDR2: LNHDA, SQIVND (reference sequence).

The chain joins TRBV7-2 to TRBJ2-1, with 7 bases identical to TRBD2. The CDR3 has 15 residues. V shed 2 bases and J 6 bases; nucleotides not matched to a gene: 7. CDR1 and CDR2 (germline): SGHTA, FQGNSA. CDR3 DNA sequence: TGTGCCAGCAGCTTAAGGCCGACGGGAGGCAATGAGCAGTTCTTC. Its translation: CASSLRPTGGNEQFF.

The V gene is TRBV7-3, the J gene TRBJ1-5; 7 bases fit TRBD1. Germline-derived CDR1 and CDR2 are SGHTA and FQGTGA. The CDR3 totals 19 residues. Losses at the gene ends were 5 bases for V and 0 bases for J; bases not matched to a gene: 16. The CDR3 sequence: CASSHDAGQASYSNQPQHF. The DNA of the CDR3 is TGTGCCAGCAGCCACGACGCCGGACAGGCTTCTTATAGCAATCAGCCCCAGCATTTT.

This chain uses TRBV4-1 with TRBJ1-1; no definite D call. The CDR3 contains 16 residues. With 5 bases removed from V and 0 bases from J, the gap between germline ends came to 16 bases. Germline loops: CDR1 MGHRA, CDR2 YSYEKL. The CDR3 bases are TGCGCCAGCAGCTACAATTGGGTCGGGGTGAACACTGAAGCTTTCTTT. Residues: CASSYNWVGVNTEAFF.

The chain carries TRBV30 and TRBJ2-7; 8 bases map to TRBD1. The CDR3 totals 13 residues. J lost 5 bases, V lost 5 bases, and 8 bases had no gene match. The V gene's germline CDR1 is GTSNPN and CDR2 SVGIG (reference sequence). For the CDR3, the DNA is TGTGCCTGGGACTCCACGACAGGGGACGAGCAGTACTTC. Protein product: CAWDSTTGDEQYF.

The V gene is TRBV6-1, the J gene TRBJ2-1; 9 bases fit TRBD1. This CDR3 comprises 14 residues. CDR1 and CDR2 from the germline V gene are MNHNS and SASEGT. The V gene end was trimmed by 5 bases and the J gene end by 9 bases; junction bases not matched to a gene: 8. DNA for the CDR3: TGTGCCAGCAGTACCCGGACAGGGGCTGGTGAGCAGTTCTTC. Its translation is CASSTRTGAGEQFF.

This clone was counted once. This chain connects TRBV6-6 to TRBJ2-5; tentative D call: TRBD1 (6 bases). The CDR3 runs to 14 residues. V shed 5 bases and J shed 1 base, with 11 bases lying between them. CDR1 MNHNY and CDR2 SVGAGI come from the germline V gene (reference sequence). CDR3 nucleotides: TGTGCCAGCAGTGCCGGGACATCCCAAGAGACCCAGTACTTC. Residues: CASSAGTSQETQYF.

J is TRBJ1-1 and V is TRBV5-1, with D possibly matching TRBD1 (6 bases). The V and J ends lost 2 bases and 0 bases respectively, with 14 bases between them. Germline assignment: CDR1 SGHRS and CDR2 YFSETQ. This CDR3 is built from 16 residues. The CDR3, as DNA: TGCGCCAGCAGCTTAAAGCAGGGGACTCTGAACACTGAAGCTTTCTTT. Translated, it gives CASSLKQGTLNTEAFF.

The rearrangement uses TRBV28 and TRBJ2-2; tentative D call: TRBD2 (5 bases). V lost 3 bases and J lost 3, with 11 bases in between. CDR1 is MDHEN and CDR2 is SYDVKM in the germline V gene. This CDR3 contains 15 residues. CDR3 sequence: CASSFSAGYTGELFF. The CDR3 region has the DNA TGTGCCAGCAGTTTTTCGGCGGGTTACACCGGGGAGCTGTTTTTT.

The chain combines TRBV18 with TRBJ1-1; D ambiguous. This CDR3 has 14 residues. The ends were cut back, 2 bases at V and 1 base at J, with 8 bases in the middle. Germline CDR1 is KGHSH and CDR2 is LQKENI. CDR3 coding DNA: TGTGCCAGCTCACCAGGAATTCAGAACACTGAAGCTTTCTTT. It translates to CASSPGIQNTEAFF.

This chain joins TRBV2 and TRBJ2-5; the match to TRBD2 covers 7 bases. The length of the CDR3 is 14 residues. The V and J ends lost 7 bases and 0 bases, in that order; junction bases with no gene match: 5. Looked up from germline, CDR1 is SNHLY and CDR2 is FYNNEI. The CDR3 DNA sequence: TGTGCCAGCATGAGGCGGGAGAACCAAGAGACCCAGTACTTC. Protein sequence: CASMRRENQETQYF.

The rearrangement links TRBV6-6 to TRBJ1-2; TRBD1 matches at 8 bases. V shed 2 bases and J 4 bases; nucleotides not matched to a gene: 9. Germline CDR1 MNHNY, CDR2 SVGAGI (reference sequence). The CDR3 runs 16 residues. CDR3 residues: CASSYDGQGEGYGYTF. CDR3 coding DNA: TGTGCCAGCAGTTACGACGGACAGGGAGAAGGCTATGGCTACACCTTC.

V is TRBV9 and J is TRBJ1-3; a possible D gene is TRBD1 (6 bases). Germline V gives CDR1 SGDLS, CDR2 YYNGEE. The CDR3 has 16 amino acids. Trimming removed 3 bases at V and 0 bases at J, with 13 bases between. The CDR3 region is CASSARQDVSGNTIYF. CDR3 DNA sequence: TGTGCCAGCAGCGCTCGACAGGACGTCTCTGGAAACACCATATATTTT.

This chain joins TRBV2 and TRBJ2-5; TRBD1 is a possible D gene (5 bases). Trimming took off 8 bases at V and 4 bases at J, with 20 bases between the two ends. CDR1 is SNHLY, CDR2 FYNNEI, per germline. The CDR3 is made up of 15 amino acids. CDR3 bases: TGTGCCAGCCAAAGCCCCCAGGGTATAGGAGAGACCCAGTACTTC. Translation: CASQSPQGIGETQYF.

V usage is TRBV18 and J usage is TRBJ1-5, with no clear D. V lost 2 bases and J 6 bases, leaving 14 bases between the germline ends. The length of the CDR3 is 15 residues. CDR1 is KGHSH, CDR2 LQKENI, per germline. The CDR3 DNA sequence: TGTGCCAGCTCACCATCATCCGGGGTGGGTCAGCCCCAGCATTTT. Translated, it gives CASSPSSGVGQPQHF.

The rearrangement uses TRBV7-2 and TRBJ1-6; no reliable D call. The CDR3 extends over 13 amino acids. Germline CDR1 SGHTA, CDR2 FQGNSA. Trimming removed 3 bases from V and 10 bases from J, with 10 bases in between. CDR3 in DNA: TGTGCCAGCAGCTTCGAATACACGTCACCCCTCCACTTT. Amino acid sequence: CASSFEYTSPLHF. Combining the CDR3 with reference TRBV7-2 and TRBJ1-6 gives the whole variable domain GAGVSQSPSNKVTEKGKDVELRCDPISGHTALYWYRQSLGQGLEFLIYFQGNSAPDKSGLPSDRFSAERTGGSVSTLTIQRTQQEDSAVYLCASSFEYTSPLHFGNGTRLTVT.